This T cell receptor (beta chain) appears in the sequencing data of a study of Ad26.COV2.S vaccination and SARS-CoV-2 variants. General study points: Vaccine recipients surpassed placebo recipients in spike-specific TCR breadth. Marked by substantial breadth, spike-specific CD8+ and CD4+ T cell responses were reportedly seen after vaccination. It is possible that the TCR breadth and depth analyses underestimated the total T cell responses. Vaccinees and placebo recipients showed similar non-spike TCR breadth.

The CDR3 is 13 amino acids. Germline loops: CDR1 SGHTA, CDR2 FQGNSA. Trimming took 5 bases from V and 11 from J, leaving 16 bases between them. Assay used: immunoSEQ multiplex PCR; TCRdb lists only in-frame clones, some missing. The data contain some 190,000 clones, roughly nine tenths of them seen just once; the ten biggest clones take up over 4.5%. This clone has at least ten counts. Antigen specificity is unknown. The TCR sequence derives from a human donor who had recovered from COVID-19. This specimen was peripheral blood, taken after recovery from COVID-19. V is TRBV7-2 and J is TRBJ1-5, with unresolved D. The CDR3 loop is CASSANRGMAQHF. For the CDR3, the DNA is TGTGCCAGCAGCGCAAATCGGGGTATGGCCCAGCATTTT.